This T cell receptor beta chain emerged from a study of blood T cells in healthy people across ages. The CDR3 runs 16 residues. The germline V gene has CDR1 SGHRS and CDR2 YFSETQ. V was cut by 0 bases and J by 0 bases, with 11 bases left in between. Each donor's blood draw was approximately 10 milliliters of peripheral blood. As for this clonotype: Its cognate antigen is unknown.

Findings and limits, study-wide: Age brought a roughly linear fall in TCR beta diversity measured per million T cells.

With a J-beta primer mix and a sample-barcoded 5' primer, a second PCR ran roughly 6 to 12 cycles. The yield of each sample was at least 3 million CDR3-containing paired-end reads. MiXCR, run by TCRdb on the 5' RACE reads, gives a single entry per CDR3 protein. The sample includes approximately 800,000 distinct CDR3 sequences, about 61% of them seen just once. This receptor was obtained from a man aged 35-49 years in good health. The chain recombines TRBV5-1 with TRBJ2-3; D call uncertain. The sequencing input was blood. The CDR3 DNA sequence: TGCGCCAGCAGCTTGGCGAGTCAGACCAGCACAGATACGCAGTATTTT. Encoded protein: CASSLASQTSTDTQYF.